This TCR beta chain is drawn from a study of cytomegalovirus exposure and HLA in healthy donors. Study conclusions and caveats: Most TCR beta V segments were productive about 87% or about 30% of the time in an earlier analysis. A highly shared variant cluster was judged a likely technical artifact.

The PCR was carried out with 60 Vbeta primers and 13 Jbeta primers. Using immunoSEQ multiplex PCR, the repertoire was profiled, and TCRdb retains in-frame clones only, with some absent. The sample lists around 120,000 clones, about 85% occurring once. Regarding this clone: No antigen is known for it.

Sequencing was performed on PBMCs. This TCR was recovered from a boy aged 5-17 years in good health and CMV-seronegative.

The CDR3 spells CASRWTRGDTQYF. In DNA form, the CDR3 reads TGTGCCAGCAGATGGACTAGGGGGGATACGCAGTATTTT. The V and J genes are TRBV2 and TRBJ2-3, with a possible D match to TRBD2 (7 bases). Trimming stripped 6 bases from V and 6 bases from J, with 13 bases between. This CDR3 spans 13 amino acids. Germline loops: CDR1 SNHLY, CDR2 FYNNEI.